The rows below give T cell receptor beta chains drawn from one sample of a study of CD8 T cells in ankylosing spondylitis. TCRdb re-called the 5' RACE reads with MiXCR, one entry per CDR3 protein. The repertoire holds about 130,000 distinct CDR3 sequences, with roughly 15% as singletons. The sequenced material came from blood, either unsorted or a sorted T cell fraction (not recorded which). These receptors came from a female donor with ankylosing spondylitis or in good health (not recorded which). Each CDR3 is given with its conserved first and last residue. Fields, in order: J gene, D gene, clone size, V gene, CDR3 DNA, CDR3 protein. A D gene is named only where the DNA matches it firmly. Some rows have no size entry. The others give once, few or many, or a class for an expanded clone.

J: TRBJ2-4
D: TRBD1
size: NA
V: TRBV5-6
DNA: TGTGCCAGCAGCTCCAGGGGGGCCAAAAACATTCAGTACTTC
CDR3: CASSSRGAKNIQYF

J: TRBJ1-1
D: NA
size: many
V: TRBV10-2
DNA: TGCGCCAGCAGTGACAGGGCGGCAAACACTGAAGCTTTCTTT
CDR3: CASSDRAANTEAFF

J: TRBJ1-2
D: NA
size: many
V: TRBV20-1
DNA: TGCAGTGCTAGGGGGGTGGATCACTATGGCTACACCTTC
CDR3: CSARGVDHYGYTF

J: TRBJ1-5
D: TRBD1
size: many
V: TRBV20-1
DNA: TGCAGTGCCACGGACAGGGATCAGCCCCAGCATTTT
CDR3: CSATDRDQPQHF

J: TRBJ2-7
D: NA
size: many
V: TRBV12-3/TRBV12-4
DNA: TGTGCCAGCAGCCGACAGGAGGCCTACGAGCAGTACTTC
CDR3: CASSRQEAYEQYF

J: TRBJ2-3
D: TRBD2
size: many
V: TRBV20-1
DNA: TGCAGTGCTAGAGATTGGCGGGGGGCCGTAGATACGCAGTATTTT
CDR3: CSARDWRGAVDTQYF

J: TRBJ2-4
D: TRBD1
size: few
V: TRBV7-2
DNA: TGTGCCAGCAGCTCAGGGGGTTTTAGCAAAAACATTCAGTACTTC
CDR3: CASSSGGFSKNIQYF

J: TRBJ2-1
D: TRBD2
size: many
V: TRBV12-3/TRBV12-4
DNA: TGTGCCAGCGGCGGGAGTGATGAGCAGTTCTTC
CDR3: CASGGSDEQFF

J: TRBJ2-3
D: NA
size: many
V: TRBV5-1
DNA: TGCGCCAGCACCGAGGGGCTAAGCACAGATACGCAGTATTTT
CDR3: CASTEGLSTDTQYF

J: TRBJ2-5
D: TRBD2
size: NA
V: TRBV5-1
DNA: TGCGCCAGCAGCTTCCTAGCGGGGACGGAGACCCAGTACTTC
CDR3: CASSFLAGTETQYF

J: TRBJ2-1
D: NA
size: many
V: TRBV6-1
DNA: TGTGCCAGCGGGGTATTGGGTCCTAATGAGCAGTTCTTC
CDR3: CASGVLGPNEQFF

J: TRBJ2-5
D: TRBD1
size: many
V: TRBV15
DNA: TGTGCCACCAGCCGGATCCCGGGACAGGGGGTCGAGACCCAGTACTTC
CDR3: CATSRIPGQGVETQYF

J: TRBJ2-4
D: TRBD2
size: many
V: TRBV15
DNA: TGTGCCACCAGCAGTGGGGGACTAGCGGAAAACATTCAGTACTTC
CDR3: CATSSGGLAENIQYF

J: TRBJ1-1
D: NA
size: many
V: TRBV12-3/TRBV12-4
DNA: TGTGCCAGCAGTTTATCAGGGAACACTGAAGCTTTCTTT
CDR3: CASSLSGNTEAFF

J: TRBJ2-5
D: TRBD2
size: many
V: TRBV7-9
DNA: TGTGCCAGCAGTTGGAGCGGGAGATTCCAAGAGACCCAGTACTTC
CDR3: CASSWSGRFQETQYF

J: TRBJ2-7
D: TRBD1
size: many
V: TRBV12-3/TRBV12-4
DNA: TGTGCCAGCGGGGAGAGACAGGGGCCCTACGAGCAGTACTTC
CDR3: CASGERQGPYEQYF

J: TRBJ1-2
D: NA
size: NA
V: TRBV4-1
DNA: TGCGCCAGCAGCCAATACCTAGCTGTAGATGGCTACACCTTC
CDR3: CASSQYLAVDGYTF

J: TRBJ2-4
D: TRBD2
size: NA
V: TRBV20-1
DNA: TGCAGTGCTAGTGGTACTAGCGGGGGGGCGTGGGGCAAAAACATTCAGTACTTC
CDR3: CSASGTSGGAWGKNIQYF

J: TRBJ2-7
D: NA
size: NA
V: TRBV29-1
DNA: TGCAGCGTTGAACCTAGCTCCTACGAGCAGTACTTC
CDR3: CSVEPSSYEQYF

J: TRBJ2-7
D: TRBD2
size: NA
V: TRBV6-4
DNA: TGTGCCAGCAGTGACTCAGAAAGGATTGGAGCGGGGGGGCGGTACGAGCAGTACTTC
CDR3: CASSDSERIGAGGRYEQYF

J: TRBJ2-3
D: TRBD2
size: many
V: TRBV20-1
DNA: TGCAGTGCTAGAGCACCGGGGGCGGGGGGTACGCAGTATTTT
CDR3: CSARAPGAGGTQYF

J: TRBJ2-3
D: TRBD2
size: many
V: TRBV2
DNA: TGTGCCAGCAGTTTTCTCGGGACTAGCGGGGGTGGCACAGATACGCAGTATTTT
CDR3: CASSFLGTSGGGTDTQYF

J: TRBJ2-7
D: TRBD2
size: many
V: TRBV12-3/TRBV12-4
DNA: TGTGCCAGCCAGGAGGGGCGGGAGTTAACCTACGAGCAGTACTTC
CDR3: CASQEGRELTYEQYF

J: TRBJ2-3
D: TRBD2
size: many
V: TRBV5-1
DNA: TGCGCCAGCAGCTTGGGACTAGCGGAGAACACAGATACGCAGTATTTT
CDR3: CASSLGLAENTDTQYF

J: TRBJ1-6
D: TRBD1
size: many
V: TRBV2
DNA: TGTGCCAGCAGCGGGACAGGGAGGAATTCACCCCTCCACTTT
CDR3: CASSGTGRNSPLHF

J: TRBJ1-1
D: TRBD1
size: few
V: TRBV7-3
DNA: TGTGCCAGCAGCCGACAGGGCCACACTGAAGCTTTCTTT
CDR3: CASSRQGHTEAFF

J: TRBJ2-1
D: TRBD2
size: many
V: TRBV14
DNA: TGTGCCAGCAGCCAGCTAGCGGGAGGAACCTACAATGAGCAGTTCTTC
CDR3: CASSQLAGGTYNEQFF

J: TRBJ2-2
D: NA
size: NA
V: TRBV10-3
DNA: TGTGCCATCAGTGAGTCGACCGGGGAGAACACCGGGGAGCTGTTTTTT
CDR3: CAISESTGENTGELFF

J: TRBJ2-5
D: TRBD2
size: many
V: TRBV9
DNA: TGTGCCAGCAGCATCTCTAGCGGGACACGAGAGACCCAGTACTTC
CDR3: CASSISSGTRETQYF

J: TRBJ2-7
D: NA
size: NA
V: TRBV12-3/TRBV12-4
DNA: TGTGCCAGCAGTCCGTCCGGGACGTTCGCTTCCTACGAGCAGTACTTC
CDR3: CASSPSGTFASYEQYF

J: TRBJ1-2
D: NA
size: many
V: TRBV11-2
DNA: TGTGCCAGCAGCTTAGATGTGGGGACCCCCTATGGCTACACCTTC
CDR3: CASSLDVGTPYGYTF

J: TRBJ2-2
D: NA
size: NA
V: TRBV11-2
DNA: TGTGCCAGCAGCCTACTCGGGTGGGTCGGGGAGCTGTTTTTT
CDR3: CASSLLGWVGELFF

J: TRBJ1-1
D: NA
size: NA
V: TRBV29-1
DNA: TGCAGCGTTGTAGTGAACACTGAAGCTTTCTTT
CDR3: CSVVVNTEAFF

J: TRBJ2-4
D: NA
size: many
V: TRBV3-1
DNA: TGTGCCAGCAGCCGCGGGGCGGAGAGCGGTGGGGCCAAAAACATTCAGTACTTC
CDR3: CASSRGAESGGAKNIQYF

J: TRBJ2-7
D: NA
size: many
V: TRBV15
DNA: TGTGCCACCAGCTCCAGCTCCTACGAGCAGTACTTC
CDR3: CATSSSSYEQYF

J: TRBJ2-1
D: NA
size: many
V: TRBV5-1
DNA: TGCGCCAGCAGCTTGGTTGGTGGGAGTGCCTACAATGAGCAGTTCTTC
CDR3: CASSLVGGSAYNEQFF

J: TRBJ1-2
D: NA
size: few
V: TRBV29-1
DNA: TGCAGCGTTGAAACCGGCTTAAGGGGAATAGATGGCTACACCTTC
CDR3: CSVETGLRGIDGYTF

J: TRBJ2-1
D: NA
size: NA
V: TRBV7-3
DNA: TGTGCCAGCAGCCCAGGTGGGGCTACCAATGAGCAGTTCTTC
CDR3: CASSPGGATNEQFF

J: TRBJ2-5
D: NA
size: many
V: TRBV7-8
DNA: TGTGCCAGCAGCTTGGGAAACAGCCAAGAGACCCAGTACTTC
CDR3: CASSLGNSQETQYF

J: TRBJ2-1
D: NA
size: NA
V: TRBV5-1
DNA: TGCGCCAGCAGCTTGGGGGGTAGCGTTAGCTCCTACAATGAGCAGTTCTTC
CDR3: CASSLGGSVSSYNEQFF

J: TRBJ2-3
D: NA
size: many
V: TRBV7-9
DNA: TGTGCCAGCAGCTTATCTCTAGATACGCAGTATTTT
CDR3: CASSLSLDTQYF

J: TRBJ1-4
D: NA
size: few
V: TRBV7-2
DNA: TGTGCCAGCAGCTTAGATGGGGGCTTGAATGAAAAACTGTTTTTT
CDR3: CASSLDGGLNEKLFF

J: TRBJ2-3
D: NA
size: NA
V: TRBV20-1
DNA: TGCAGTGCTAGGGACGGCGGTGGCACAGATACGCAGTATTTT
CDR3: CSARDGGGTDTQYF

J: TRBJ1-1
D: NA
size: many
V: TRBV2
DNA: TGTGCCAGCAGTGAAGCGTCCGGGAGCTACACTGAAGCTTTCTTT
CDR3: CASSEASGSYTEAFF

J: TRBJ1-1
D: NA
size: few
V: TRBV29-1
DNA: TGCAGCGCTAACCCGTGGACGGGGGGCCAGAACACTGAAGCTTTCTTT
CDR3: CSANPWTGGQNTEAFF

J: TRBJ2-1
D: TRBD1
size: few
V: TRBV29-1
DNA: TGCAGCGTGCCGGAACAGGGGGCAAGAGAGCAGTTCTTC
CDR3: CSVPEQGAREQFF

J: TRBJ1-5
D: NA
size: NA
V: TRBV28
DNA: TGTGCCAGCAGTTTCGGTGGGGTAGATACGCAGCATTTT
CDR3: CASSFGGVDTQHF

J: TRBJ2-2
D: NA
size: NA
V: TRBV11-2
DNA: TGTGTCAGCAGCTTAGGGCTTAACACCGGGGAGCTGTTTTTT
CDR3: CVSSLGLNTGELFF

J: TRBJ2-3
D: NA
size: NA
V: TRBV5-1
DNA: TGCGCCAGCAGCTTGGCCAGTGCAGGTCCTCACACAGATACGCAGTATTTT
CDR3: CASSLASAGPHTDTQYF

J: TRBJ2-7
D: NA
size: many
V: TRBV28
DNA: TGTGCCAGCAGTACCCAGGGGGGATCCTACGAGCAGTACTTC
CDR3: CASSTQGGSYEQYF

J: TRBJ2-3
D: NA
size: few
V: TRBV5-1
DNA: TGCGCCAGCAGGACGGGTAGGTGGGATACGCAGTATTTT
CDR3: CASRTGRWDTQYF

J: TRBJ2-1
D: NA
size: few
V: TRBV7-9
DNA: TGTGCCAGCAGCTTATTCGGCAGGACAATCTACAATGAGCAGTTCTTC
CDR3: CASSLFGRTIYNEQFF